Listed here is a single T cell receptor (beta chain). Profiling relied on immunoSEQ multiplex PCR, and the TCRdb table lists in-frame clones only, not all of them. The profile shows 200,000 to 300,000 clones, 85% of them singletons. This entry is derived from a study of blood T cell repertoires in COVID-19. Study-level information: Material from acute and convalescent COVID-19 was sourced from the United States, Italy and Spain. T cells, B-cell-depleted T cells, or PBMCs provided the cDNA or gDNA that served as material.

The V gene's germline CDR1 is MGHDK and CDR2 SYGVNS. Trimming left V 2 bases short and J 0 bases short, with 15 bases between. This CDR3 has 17 amino acids. The genes are TRBV25-1 and TRBJ2-3; no clear D gene. Sample: peripheral blood. The source of this sequence is a woman aged 55-75 years with active or convalescent COVID-19. In DNA, the CDR3 is TGTGCCAGCAGTGAAAATCGGTCCCCGCTTAGCACAGATACGCAGTATTTT. Its protein is CASSENRSPLSTDTQYF.